This T cell receptor (beta chain) was retrieved from a study of beta chain features in type 1 diabetes. Sequenced material consisted of expressed TCRB transcripts (all of the isolated RNA was reverse transcribed). Clones were read by immunoSEQ multiplex PCR, and TCRdb kept only the in-frame ones, dropping some. The sample has about 280,000 clones, 15% seen once. Study outcomes and limitations: A cDNA-based sequencing approach could over-represent cells with high TCR expression. TCRB CDR3s were moderately but significantly shorter in Type 1 diabetes patients in all four CD4+ subsets. Any HLA type influence on TCRB rearrangement was left unresolved here. Researchers reported that naive, central memory and Treg TCRB repertoires appeared more similar in patients than in healthy donors.

A remark on this clone: Its antigen is unknown.

The CDR3 is 14 amino acids. Germline lookup yields CDR1 SGHNT and CDR2 YYREEE (reference sequence). V shed 7 bases, J shed 8 bases, and the junction held 13 bases outside the gene matches. Per donor, one heparinised blood draw averaged around 110 mL. The TCR comes from a man younger than 35 with type 1 diabetes. The chain has TRBV5-4 and TRBJ2-7; 9 nucleotides agree with TRBD1. Sequencing was done on a sample of naive CD4+ T cells from blood. CDR3 sequence: CASSSGQGSLQQYF. The CDR3 DNA follows: TGTGCCAGCTCCTCGGGACAGGGTTCATTACAGCAGTACTTC. Filled out from reference TRBV5-4 and TRBJ2-7, the complete variable domain reads ETGVTQSPTHLIKTRGQQVTLRCSSQSGHNTVSWYQQALGQGPQFIFQYYREEENGRGNFPPRFSGLQFPNYSSELNVNALELDDSALYLCASSSGQGSLQQYFGPGTRLTVT.